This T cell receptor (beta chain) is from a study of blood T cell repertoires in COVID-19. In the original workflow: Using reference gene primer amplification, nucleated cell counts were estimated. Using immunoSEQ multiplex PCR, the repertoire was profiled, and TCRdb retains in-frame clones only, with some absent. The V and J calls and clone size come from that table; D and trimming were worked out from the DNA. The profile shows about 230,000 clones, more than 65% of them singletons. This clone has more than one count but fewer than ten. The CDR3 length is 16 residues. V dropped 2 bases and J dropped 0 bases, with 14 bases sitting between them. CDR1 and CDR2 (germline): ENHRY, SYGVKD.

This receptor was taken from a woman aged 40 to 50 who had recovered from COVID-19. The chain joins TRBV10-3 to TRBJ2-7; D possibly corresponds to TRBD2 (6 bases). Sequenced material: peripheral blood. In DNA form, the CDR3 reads TGTGCCATCAGTGAGGCCCCCGGGACTTACTCCTACGAGCAGTACTTC. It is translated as CAISEAPGTYSYEQYF.